The rows below give T cell receptor beta chains drawn from one sample of a study of blood T cell repertoires in COVID-19. The repertoire was sequenced with immunoSEQ multiplex PCR; TCRdb's copy has only in-frame clones and lacks some. The sample has more than 95,000 clones, around 81% seen once. The specimen was peripheral blood. The receptors come from a man of 80 years or more with acute or convalescent COVID-19. Each CDR3 is given with its conserved first and last residue. A D gene is named only where the DNA matches it firmly. Expanded clones are given a class, and other clones once, few, many or no size at all.

clone_size j_call v_call d_call cdr3_aa cdr3_nt
. TRBJ2-1 TRBV29-1 . CSVDWASEYNEQFF TGCAGCGTTGATTGGGCTAGCGAGTACAATGAGCAGTTCTTC
. TRBJ1-1 TRBV28 . CASSSLTRERAFF TGTGCCAGCAGTTCTCTCACACGGGAGCGAGCTTTCTTT
. TRBJ2-1 TRBV7-9 . CASSSTSGLSSYNEQFF TGTGCCAGCAGCTCAACTTCAGGATTGAGCTCCTACAATGAGCAGTTCTTC
. TRBJ2-5 TRBV4-2 . CASSQDIGGTKGAQYF TGTGCCAGCAGCCAAGATATTGGCGGGACTAAGGGGGCCCAGTACTTC
. TRBJ2-3 TRBV2 . CASIYADTQYF TGTGCCAGCATTTACGCGGATACGCAGTATTTT
. TRBJ2-1 TRBV6-4 . CASRSSYNEQFF TGTGCCAGCCGGAGCTCCTACAATGAGCAGTTCTTC
few TRBJ2-1 TRBV6-5 . CASTGGGAYNEQFF TGTGCCAGCACTGGAGGAGGGGCCTACAATGAGCAGTTCTTC
once TRBJ1-5 TRBV6-5 . CASSVYGSNQPQHF TGTGCCAGCAGCGTATACGGGAGCAATCAGCCCCAGCATTTT
. TRBJ1-2 TRBV28 TRBD1 CASSRQGARSYGYTF TGTGCCAGCAGCCGACAGGGGGCAAGAAGCTATGGCTACACCTTC
. TRBJ1-5 TRBV19 TRBD1 CASSHPGRDRALYSNQPQHF TGTGCCAGTAGCCATCCGGGGCGGGACAGGGCACTGTATAGCAATCAGCCCCAGCATTTT
. TRBJ1-1 TRBV6-4 . CASSVTVNTEAFF TGTGCCAGCAGTGTTACAGTGAACACTGAAGCTTTCTTT
. TRBJ1-5 TRBV27 TRBD1 CASSSQGAREPQHF TGTGCCAGCAGTTCTCAGGGGGCTCGAGAGCCCCAGCATTTT
. TRBJ2-4 TRBV5-1 TRBD2 CASSIGLAGGQNIQYF TGCGCCAGCAGCATCGGACTAGCGGGAGGGCAAAACATTCAGTACTTC
. TRBJ1-2 TRBV28 . CASSLGRGRTYGYTF TGTGCCAGCAGTTTGGGAAGAGGGAGGACCTATGGCTACACCTTC
. TRBJ2-5 TRBV19 TRBD1 CASSRDRQETQYF TGTGCCAGTAGTCGGGACAGGCAAGAGACCCAGTACTTC
. TRBJ1-1 TRBV3-1/TRBV3-2 . CASSHTVVNTEAFF TGTGCCAGCAGCCATACAGTGGTGAACACTGAAGCTTTCTTT
. TRBJ1-1 TRBV7-9 TRBD1 CASSSYGGGDRGRTEAFF TGTGCCAGCAGCTCCTACGGCGGGGGAGACAGGGGGCGAACTGAAGCTTTCTTT
. TRBJ1-1 TRBV7-9 . CASSLQGGTEAFF TGTGCCAGCAGCTTACAAGGGGGAACTGAAGCTTTCTTT
. TRBJ2-1 TRBV10-1 . CASSESTDPREQFF TGCGCCAGCAGTGAGTCGACAGACCCCAGGGAGCAGTTCTTC
. TRBJ1-1 TRBV24-1 . CATSDLLGSGPFF TGTGCCACCAGTGATTTGCTGGGCAGCGGTCCTTTCTTT
. TRBJ2-2 TRBV5-6 . CASLRTISAGELFF TGTGCCAGCTTGCGGACAATCTCTGCCGGGGAGCTGTTTTTT
. TRBJ2-1 TRBV2 TRBD1 CASSDRGLVGNEQFF TGTGCCAGCAGTGACAGGGGGCTAGTGGGGAATGAGCAGTTCTTC
. TRBJ1-2 TRBV2 TRBD1 CASNERGQGVGGYTF TGTGCCAGCAACGAAAGGGGACAGGGGGTTGGTGGCTACACCTTC
. TRBJ1-4 TRBV29-1 TRBD1 CSVVGAGGDEKLFF TGCAGCGTTGTGGGTGCAGGGGGCGATGAAAAACTGTTTTTT
. TRBJ1-1 TRBV2 . CASSDVGGDTEAFF TGTGCCAGCAGTGATGTGGGAGGGGACACTGAAGCTTTCTTT
. TRBJ2-3 TRBV27 . CASSFTGSADTQYF TGTGCCAGCAGTTTCACAGGGTCGGCAGATACGCAGTATTTT
. TRBJ2-5 TRBV2 TRBD2 CASRLAEPSVETQYF TGTGCCAGCAGACTAGCGGAACCGAGCGTTGAGACCCAGTACTTC
once TRBJ2-6 TRBV5-1 . CASSLYPHSGANVLTF TGCGCCAGCAGCCTCTATCCTCATTCTGGGGCCAACGTCCTGACTTTC
. TRBJ2-7 TRBV5-6 TRBD1 CASSSGMTGVFLGQYF TGTGCCAGCAGCTCCGGGATGACAGGGGTCTTCCTGGGGCAGTACTTC
. TRBJ2-2 TRBV30 TRBD2 CAWAWEGSGELFF TGTGCCTGGGCCTGGGAGGGCTCCGGGGAGCTGTTTTTT
. TRBJ1-3 TRBV29-1 . CSVGFGNTIYF TGCAGCGTCGGGTTTGGAAACACCATATATTTT